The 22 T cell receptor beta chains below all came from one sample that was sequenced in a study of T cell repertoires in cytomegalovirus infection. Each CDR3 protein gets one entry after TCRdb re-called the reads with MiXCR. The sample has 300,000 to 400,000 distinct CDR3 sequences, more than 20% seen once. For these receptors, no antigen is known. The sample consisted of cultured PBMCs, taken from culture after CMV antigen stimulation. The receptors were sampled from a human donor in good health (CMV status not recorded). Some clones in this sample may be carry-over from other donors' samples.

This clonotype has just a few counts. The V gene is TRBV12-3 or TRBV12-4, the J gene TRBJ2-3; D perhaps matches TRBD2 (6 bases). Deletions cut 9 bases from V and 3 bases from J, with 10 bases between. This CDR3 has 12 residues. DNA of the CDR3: TGTGCCAGTGCGACTAGGACAGATACGCAGTATTTT. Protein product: CASATRTDTQYF.

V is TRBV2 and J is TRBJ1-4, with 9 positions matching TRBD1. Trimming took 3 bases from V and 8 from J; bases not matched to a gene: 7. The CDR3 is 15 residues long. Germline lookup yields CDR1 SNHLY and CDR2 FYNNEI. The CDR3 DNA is TGTGCCAGCAGTGAGGAGGGACAGGGAGTCGAAAAACTGTTTTTT. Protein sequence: CASSEEGQGVEKLFF.

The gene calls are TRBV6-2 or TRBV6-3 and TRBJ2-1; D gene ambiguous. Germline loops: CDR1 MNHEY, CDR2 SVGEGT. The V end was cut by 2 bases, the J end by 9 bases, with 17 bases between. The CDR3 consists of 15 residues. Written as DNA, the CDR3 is TGTGCCAGCAGTTACATTTTGGATTATCGTCCTGAGCAGTTCTTC. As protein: CASSYILDYRPEQFF.

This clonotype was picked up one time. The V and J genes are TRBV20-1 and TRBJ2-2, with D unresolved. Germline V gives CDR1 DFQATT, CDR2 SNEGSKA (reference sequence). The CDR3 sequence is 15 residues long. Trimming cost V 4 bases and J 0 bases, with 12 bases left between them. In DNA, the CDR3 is TGCAGTGCTAAAGGAGTAGATTCGAACACCGGGGAGCTGTTTTTT. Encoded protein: CSAKGVDSNTGELFF.

This chain's CDR3 is CASSRTGDADTQYF. The CDR3, as DNA: TGTGCCAGTAGTAGGACAGGGGACGCAGATACGCAGTATTTT. The rearrangement uses TRBV19 and TRBJ2-3; 9 nucleotides match TRBD1. J was trimmed by 4 bases and V by 4 bases; bases with no gene match: 3. The CDR3 spans 14 residues. Germline CDR1 LNHDA, CDR2 SQIVND (reference sequence).

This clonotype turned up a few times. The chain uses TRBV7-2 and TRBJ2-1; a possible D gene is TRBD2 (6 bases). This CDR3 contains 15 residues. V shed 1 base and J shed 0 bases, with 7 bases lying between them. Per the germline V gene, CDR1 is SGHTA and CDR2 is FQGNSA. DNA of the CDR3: TGTGCCAGCAGCTTAGATAGCGGCTCCTACAATGAGCAGTTCTTC. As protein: CASSLDSGSYNEQFF. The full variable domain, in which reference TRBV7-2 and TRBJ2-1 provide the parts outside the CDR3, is GAGVSQSPSNKVTEKGKDVELRCDPISGHTALYWYRQSLGQGLEFLIYFQGNSAPDKSGLPSDRFSAERTGGSVSTLTIQRTQQEDSAVYLCASSLDSGSYNEQFFGPGTRLTVL.

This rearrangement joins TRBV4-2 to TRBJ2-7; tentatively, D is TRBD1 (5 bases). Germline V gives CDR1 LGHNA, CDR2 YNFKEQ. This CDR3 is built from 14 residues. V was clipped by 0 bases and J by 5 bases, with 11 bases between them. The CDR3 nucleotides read TGTGCCAGCAGCCAAGATCGAAGGGGCAACGAGCAGTACTTC. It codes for CASSQDRRGNEQYF.

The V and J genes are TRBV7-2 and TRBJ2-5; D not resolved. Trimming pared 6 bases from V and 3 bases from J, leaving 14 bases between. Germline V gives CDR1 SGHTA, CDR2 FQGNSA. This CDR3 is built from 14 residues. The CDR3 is CASRPRAAEETQYF. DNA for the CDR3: TGTGCCAGCAGGCCCCGGGCCGCCGAAGAGACCCAGTACTTC.

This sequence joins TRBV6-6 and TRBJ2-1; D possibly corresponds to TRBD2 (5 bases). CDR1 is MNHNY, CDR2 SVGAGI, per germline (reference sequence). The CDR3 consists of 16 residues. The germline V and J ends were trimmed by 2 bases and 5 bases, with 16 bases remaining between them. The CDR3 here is CASSYGSGIGNNEQFF. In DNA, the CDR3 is TGTGCCAGCAGTTACGGGAGCGGAATTGGGAACAATGAGCAGTTCTTC.

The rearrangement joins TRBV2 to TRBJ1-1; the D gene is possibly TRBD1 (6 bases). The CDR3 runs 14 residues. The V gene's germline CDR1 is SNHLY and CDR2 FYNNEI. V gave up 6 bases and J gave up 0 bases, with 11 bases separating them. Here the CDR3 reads CASRTGLMNTEAFF. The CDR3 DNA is TGTGCCAGCAGGACAGGCCTTATGAACACTGAAGCTTTCTTT. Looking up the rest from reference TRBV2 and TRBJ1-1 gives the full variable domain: EPEVTQTPSHQVTQMGQEVILRCVPISNHLYFYWYRQILGQKVEFLVSFYNNEISEKSEIFDDQFSVERPDGSNFTLKIRSTKLEDSAMYFCASRTGLMNTEAFFGQGTRLTVV.

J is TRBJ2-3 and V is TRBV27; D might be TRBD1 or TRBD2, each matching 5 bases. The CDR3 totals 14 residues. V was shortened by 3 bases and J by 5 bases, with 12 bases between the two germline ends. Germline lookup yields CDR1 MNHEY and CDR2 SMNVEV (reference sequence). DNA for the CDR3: TGTGCCAGCAGTTTCGGGACCAGGCGAGATACGCAGTATTTT. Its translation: CASSFGTRRDTQYF.

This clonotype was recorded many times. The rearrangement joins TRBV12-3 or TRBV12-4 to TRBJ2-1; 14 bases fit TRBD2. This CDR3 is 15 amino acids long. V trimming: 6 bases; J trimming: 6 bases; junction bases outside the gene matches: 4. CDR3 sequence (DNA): TGTGCCAGCAGCCCGGGACTAGCGGGAGTCAATGAGCAGTTCTTC. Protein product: CASSPGLAGVNEQFF.

CDR3 loop: CASSQHDEQFF. In DNA form, the CDR3 reads TGCGCCAGCAGCCAACACGATGAGCAGTTCTTC. The chain combines TRBV4-1 with TRBJ2-1; D gene ambiguous. The germline CDR1 and CDR2 sequences are MGHRA and YSYEKL. The CDR3 length is 11 residues. Trimming took 2 bases from V and 8 from J, leaving 4 bases between them.

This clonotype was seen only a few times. CDR3 amino acids: CASSLMGTIYF. The CDR3 coding sequence is TGTGCCAGCAGTTTGATGGGCACCATATATTTT. V usage is TRBV12-3 or TRBV12-4 and J usage is TRBJ1-3, with D hard to call. V lost 3 bases, J lost 9 bases, and 6 bases lay in between. The CDR3 is 11 residues long.

CDR3 nucleotides: TGTGCCAGCAGTTCGGGAGGGTCGAACACTGAAGCTTTCTTT. Its translation: CASSSGGSNTEAFF. The chain uses TRBV6-8 and TRBJ1-1; D is ambiguous. Germline CDR1 is MNHGY and CDR2 is SAAAGT. V dropped 4 bases and J dropped 1 base, with 10 bases sitting between them. This CDR3 has 14 amino acids.

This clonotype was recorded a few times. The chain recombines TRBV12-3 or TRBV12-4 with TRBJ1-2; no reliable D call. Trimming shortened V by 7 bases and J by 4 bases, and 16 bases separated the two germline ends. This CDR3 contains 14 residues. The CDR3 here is CASTIGIVGYGYTF. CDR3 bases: TGTGCCAGCACCATAGGGATCGTCGGCTATGGCTACACCTTC.

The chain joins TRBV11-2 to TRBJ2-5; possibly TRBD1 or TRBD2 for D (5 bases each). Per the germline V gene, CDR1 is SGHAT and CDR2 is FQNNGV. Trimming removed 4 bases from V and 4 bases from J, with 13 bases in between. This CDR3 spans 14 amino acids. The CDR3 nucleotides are TGTGCCAGCAGCTCTATCCCGGGACGAGAGACCCAGTACTTC. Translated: CASSSIPGRETQYF.

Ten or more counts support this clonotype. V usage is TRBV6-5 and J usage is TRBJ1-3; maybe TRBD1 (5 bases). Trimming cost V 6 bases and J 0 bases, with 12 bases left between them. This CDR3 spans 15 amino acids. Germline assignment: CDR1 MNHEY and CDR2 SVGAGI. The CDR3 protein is CASRRDGISGNTIYF. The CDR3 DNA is TGTGCCAGCAGAAGGGACGGAATCTCTGGAAACACCATATATTTT.

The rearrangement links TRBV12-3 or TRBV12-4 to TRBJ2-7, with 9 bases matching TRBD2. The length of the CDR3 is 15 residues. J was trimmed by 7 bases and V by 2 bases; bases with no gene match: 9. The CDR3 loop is CASSLWVGGRGEQYF. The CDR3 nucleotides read TGTGCCAGCAGTTTATGGGTAGGCGGGAGGGGTGAGCAGTACTTC.

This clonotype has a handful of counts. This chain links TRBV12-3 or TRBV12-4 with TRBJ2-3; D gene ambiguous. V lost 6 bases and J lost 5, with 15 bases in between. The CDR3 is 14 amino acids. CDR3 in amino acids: CASSFQALRDTQYF. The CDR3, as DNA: TGTGCCAGCAGCTTCCAGGCCCTACGAGATACGCAGTATTTT.

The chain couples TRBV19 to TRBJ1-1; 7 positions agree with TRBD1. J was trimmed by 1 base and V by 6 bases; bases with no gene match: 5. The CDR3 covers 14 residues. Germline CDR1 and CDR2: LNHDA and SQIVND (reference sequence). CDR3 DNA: TGTGCCAGTAGCCCCGGGACAGAGAACACTGAAGCTTTCTTT. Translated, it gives CASSPGTENTEAFF.

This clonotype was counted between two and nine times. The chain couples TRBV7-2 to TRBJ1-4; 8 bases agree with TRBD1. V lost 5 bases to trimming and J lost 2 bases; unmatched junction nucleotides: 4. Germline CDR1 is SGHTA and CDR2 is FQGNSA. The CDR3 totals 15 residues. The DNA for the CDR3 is TGTGCCAGCAGCCCAGGGGGCGTCACTAATGAAAAACTGTTTTTT. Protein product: CASSPGGVTNEKLFF. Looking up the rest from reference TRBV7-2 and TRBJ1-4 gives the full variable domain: GAGVSQSPSNKVTEKGKDVELRCDPISGHTALYWYRQSLGQGLEFLIYFQGNSAPDKSGLPSDRFSAERTGGSVSTLTIQRTQQEDSAVYLCASSPGGVTNEKLFFGSGTQLSVL.